This T cell receptor (beta chain) was sequenced for a study of blood T cell repertoires in COVID-19. Study background: Sample material is recorded as cDNA or gDNA derived from T cells, B-cell-depleted T cells, or PBMCs.

The germline gives CDR1 LGHDT, CDR2 YNNKEL (reference sequence). J was trimmed by 6 bases and V by 5 bases; bases with no gene match: 8. CDR3 size: 14 residues. Original processing methods: Quantification of nucleated cells was approximated via reference gene primer amplification. The assay was immunoSEQ multiplex PCR, and TCRdb's table has in-frame clones only and misses some. The DNA was the basis for D and trimming; V, J and clone size are from that table. The repertoire has about 100,000 clones, roughly 83% of them found once; the top ten carry around 4.4%. The chain uses TRBV3-1 (or the pseudogene TRBV3-2) and TRBJ1-2; 8 bases are shared with TRBD1. Source material: peripheral blood. The sequence was obtained from a human donor in a cohort sampled during active COVID-19. CDR3 in amino acids: CASSTYRGIDGYTF. The CDR3 nucleotides read TGTGCCAGCAGCACATACAGGGGGATTGATGGCTACACCTTC.